Below, 3 T cell receptor beta chains from the same sample are listed, as sequenced in a study of T cells in Graves' hyperthyroidism and ophthalmopathy. RNA transcripts provided the source from which TCR beta CDR3 regions were amplified. In the first-round RT-PCR of the TCR CDR3, the HTBI primer set was used. Via MiXCR, TCRdb re-called the multiplex PCR reads, giving one row per CDR3 protein. The sample yields approximately 500,000 distinct CDR3 sequences, 35% to 55% seen once. The sequencing input was peripheral blood or thyroid tissue (not recorded which). Receptors were obtained from a woman younger than 30 with Graves' hyperthyroidism.

The rearrangement links TRBV20-1 to TRBJ2-7; possibly TRBD2 for D (6 bases). The CDR3 totals 16 residues. The germline V gene has CDR1 DFQATT and CDR2 SNEGSKA (reference sequence). V lost 5 bases to trimming and J lost 5 bases, with 25 bases between them. The CDR3 nucleotides read TGCAGTGCTCCCCGGCGGGATGGGGAGACCACTAACGAGCAGTACTTC. It translates to CSAPRRDGETTNEQYF.

On this clonotype itself: Just one base apart from a much larger clone, this may be a read error. The genes are TRBV3-1 and TRBJ1-4; D call uncertain. The germline gives CDR1 LGHDT, CDR2 YNNKEL (reference sequence). The CDR3 has 14 residues. The CDR3, as DNA: TGTGCCAGGAGCCCCCTAAGACACGGTGAAAAACTGTTTTTT. As protein: CARSPLRHGEKLFF.

This clonotype was seen repeatedly, ten times or more. The chain joins TRBV7-9 to TRBJ1-4; a possible D gene is TRBD1 (5 bases). The V end lost 5 bases, the J end lost 4 bases, and 11 bases lay between the germline ends. The length of the CDR3 is 14 residues. CDR1 is SEHNR, CDR2 FQNEAQ, per germline (reference sequence). The CDR3: CASSPFQGNEKLFF. The CDR3 DNA follows: TGTGCCAGCAGCCCTTTTCAGGGTAATGAAAAACTGTTTTTT.